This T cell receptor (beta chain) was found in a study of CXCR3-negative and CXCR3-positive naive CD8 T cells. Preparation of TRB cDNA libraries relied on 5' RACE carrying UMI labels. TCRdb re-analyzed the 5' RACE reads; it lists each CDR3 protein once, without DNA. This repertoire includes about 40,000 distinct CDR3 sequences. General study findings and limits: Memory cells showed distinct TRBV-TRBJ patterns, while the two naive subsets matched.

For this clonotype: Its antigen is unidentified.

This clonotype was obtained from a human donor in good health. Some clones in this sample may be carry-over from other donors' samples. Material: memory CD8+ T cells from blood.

This chain's CDR3 is CASSFPPTGGSDEKLFF. The chain employs TRBV28 and TRBJ1-4; lacking DNA, the TRBD1 call made by TCRdb goes unchecked. In germline, CDR1 is MDHEN, CDR2 SYDVKM. This CDR3 comprises 17 residues.